Below, 17 T cell receptor beta chains from the same sample are listed, as sequenced in a study of cytomegalovirus exposure and HLA in healthy donors (dated by TCRdb to 2015 to 2018). Preparation of the library involved the immunoSEQ multiplex PCR assay. For the multiplex PCR, a mixture combining 60 forward primers for TCR Vbeta segments and 13 reverse primers for TCR Jbeta segments was used. What TCRdb holds here is the immuneACCESS table cut down to in-frame rearrangements. Part of the clones is not present; checked against another copy, under half of the missing clones reflect an unresolved V gene, and the others are unexplained. The sample records under 200,000 clones, 60% to 80% of which are singletons. The ten largest clones represent approximately 2.5% of the sample. Material for sequencing was PBMCs. The origin of the receptors is a man aged 55 to 69 in good health and CMV-seronegative.

The V call is TRBV2, the J call TRBJ2-1; TRBD2 matches 8 bases. CDR1 SNHLY and CDR2 FYNNEI come from the germline V gene. Trimming at V came to 3 bases and at J to 3 bases, leaving 7 bases not matched to a gene. The CDR3 consists of 16 residues. CDR3 loop: CASSDSRGGVYNEQFF. CDR3 bases: TGTGCCAGCAGTGATTCACGGGGGGGCGTCTACAATGAGCAGTTCTTC. The whole variable domain, filled in from reference TRBV2 and TRBJ2-1, reads EPEVTQTPSHQVTQMGQEVILRCVPISNHLYFYWYRQILGQKVEFLVSFYNNEISEKSEIFDDQFSVERPDGSNFTLKIRSTKLEDSAMYFCASSDSRGGVYNEQFFGPGTRLTVL.

The rearrangement uses TRBV4-3 and TRBJ1-1, with D unresolved. The V gene lost 0 bases and the J gene lost 5 bases, with 13 bases spanning the gap. Germline CDR1 is LGHNA and CDR2 is YSLEER. The CDR3 spans 15 residues. CDR3 DNA sequence: TGCGCCAGCAGCCAAGAGGGATCCGGGAGAACTGAAGCTTTCTTT. This codes for CASSQEGSGRTEAFF.

J is TRBJ2-1 and V is TRBV28, with TRBD2 matching over 8 bases. The J segment lost 3 bases and the V segment lost 3 bases, leaving 7 bases of the junction unmatched. The germline gives CDR1 MDHEN, CDR2 SYDVKM. The CDR3 consists of 16 residues. DNA of the CDR3: TGTGCCAGCAGTTTGGGGCAGGCGGGAGGCTACAATGAGCAGTTCTTC. Translated, it gives CASSLGQAGGYNEQFF.

The rearrangement joins TRBV6-5 to TRBJ1-1; the match to TRBD1 covers 9 bases. Germline trimming cut 0 bases from V and 2 bases from J; bases unmatched to any gene: 4. Germline V gene sequence: CDR1 MNHEY, CDR2 SVGAGI. The CDR3 contains 16 residues. CDR3 amino acids: CASSYSGTGLNTEAFF. Here the CDR3 DNA reads TGTGCCAGCAGTTACTCTGGGACAGGGCTTAACACTGAAGCTTTCTTT.

The chain uses TRBV19 and TRBJ1-2; D perhaps matches TRBD1 (6 bases). CDR1 LNHDA and CDR2 SQIVND come from the germline V gene (reference sequence). The CDR3 spans 13 residues. V shed 2 bases and J shed 5 bases, with 9 bases lying between them. The CDR3 nucleotides read TGTGCCAGTAGTATACTAGGGGGATATGGCTACACCTTC. Its translation: CASSILGGYGYTF. Full variable domain (rest looked up from reference TRBV19 and TRBJ1-2): DGGITQSPKYLFRKEGQNVTLSCEQNLNHDAMYWYRQDPGQGLRLIYYSQIVNDFQKGDIAEGYSVSREKKESFPLTVTSAQKNPTAFYLCASSILGGYGYTFGSGTRLTVV.

CDR3 region: CASKYLSGEETQYF. The DNA of the CDR3 is TGCGCCAGCAAATATCTGAGCGGGGAAGAGACCCAGTACTTC. The chain recombines TRBV5-1 with TRBJ2-5; 7 bases line up with TRBD2. Per germline, CDR1 SGHRS and CDR2 YFSETQ. Trimming took 6 bases from V and 3 from J; bases not matched to a gene: 8. The CDR3 is 14 amino acids.

V and J are TRBV5-8 and TRBJ1-2, with 10 nucleotides matching TRBD1. Germline CDR1 is SGHTS and CDR2 is YDEGEE. The J segment lost 0 bases and the V segment lost 7 bases, leaving 9 bases of the junction unmatched. This CDR3 has 16 residues. The CDR3 DNA follows: TGTGCCAGCCGACCTAGGACAGGGGGAGCTAACTATGGCTACACCTTC. Amino acids: CASRPRTGGANYGYTF.

The CDR3 reads CASSPLGQTTNEKLFF. Here the CDR3 DNA reads TGCGCCAGCAGCCCACTTGGACAGACAACTAATGAAAAACTGTTTTTT. This chain links TRBV4-3 with TRBJ1-4; D is possibly TRBD1 (6 bases). Between the trimmed V and J ends, which lost 4 bases and 0 bases, there was a span of 12 bases. CDR1 LGHNA and CDR2 YSLEER come from the germline V gene. The CDR3 is 16 residues long.

CDR3 bases: TGTGCCAGCAGCTTAGGACGTGGAGTTCAAGAGACCCAGTACTTC. It translates to CASSLGRGVQETQYF. The chain employs TRBV7-9 and TRBJ2-5; no clear D. The CDR3 loop spans 15 amino acids. CDR1 SEHNR and CDR2 FQNEAQ come from the germline V gene (reference sequence). Trimming took off 1 base at V and 2 bases at J, with 11 bases between the two ends.

This chain uses TRBV9 with TRBJ2-7; 11 nucleotides align to TRBD1. This CDR3 is built from 15 residues. Germline CDR1 SGDLS, CDR2 YYNGEE. V trimming: 0 bases; J trimming: 2 bases; junction bases outside the gene matches: 1. The CDR3 reads CASSVGTGGPYEQYF. Written as DNA, the CDR3 is TGTGCCAGCAGCGTAGGGACAGGGGGCCCCTACGAGCAGTACTTC.

The V call is TRBV10-3, the J call TRBJ2-7; tentatively, D is TRBD2 (5 bases). Trimming took off 1 base at V and 1 base at J, with 8 bases between the two ends. This CDR3 is built from 14 residues. Per germline, CDR1 ENHRY and CDR2 SYGVKD. The CDR3 region has the DNA TGTGCCATCAGTGAGTTGGTAGCGTCCTACGAGCAGTACTTC. Protein product: CAISELVASYEQYF.

This chain uses TRBV5-1 with TRBJ1-5; no firm D call. Germline V gene lookup returns CDR1 SGHRS and CDR2 YFSETQ. Trimming pared 1 base from V and 5 bases from J, leaving 10 bases between. CDR3 length: 14 amino acids. The CDR3 bases are TGCGCCAGCAGCTTGTACCCTGGAGATCAGCCCCAGCATTTT. Protein: CASSLYPGDQPQHF.

The rearrangement links TRBV19 to TRBJ1-5, with 7 nucleotides matching TRBD1. The CDR3 is 15 residues long. The ends lost 6 bases at V and 4 bases at J; junction bases unmatched: 9. CDR1 is LNHDA and CDR2 is SQIVND in the germline V gene (reference sequence). The CDR3 bases are TGTGCCAGTAGCCCCGGGACAGTGAGAAATCAGCCCCAGCATTTT. Translating it yields CASSPGTVRNQPQHF.

V and J are TRBV18 and TRBJ1-5; tentative D call: TRBD1 (5 bases). Trimming pared 3 bases from V and 15 bases from J, leaving 18 bases between. The CDR3 spans 13 residues. Germline V lookup: CDR1 KGHSH, CDR2 LQKENI. CDR3 loop: CASSPASGGFGHF. CDR3 nucleotide sequence: TGTGCCAGCTCACCGGCTTCGGGGGGGTTCGGGCATTTT.

The chain has TRBV7-8 and TRBJ2-3; a weak D match, TRBD2 (6 bases). The CDR3 extends over 15 amino acids. The V gene lost 5 bases and the J gene lost 0 bases, with 12 bases spanning the gap. CDR1 and CDR2 (germline): SGHVS, FQNEAQ. DNA for the CDR3: TGTGCCAGCAGCCCCTATGGGACTAGCACAGATACGCAGTATTTT. Encoded protein: CASSPYGTSTDTQYF. The full variable domain, its missing parts supplied by reference TRBV7-8 and TRBJ2-3, is GAGVSQSPRYKVAKRGQDVALRCDPISGHVSLFWYQQALGQGPEFLTYFQNEAQLDKSGLPSDRFFAERPEGSVSTLKIQRTQQEDSAVYLCASSPYGTSTDTQYFGPGTRLTVL.

The table lists this clone with a count of one. This chain links TRBV27 with TRBJ2-2, with TRBD2 identical over 9 bases. The CDR3 covers 17 residues. J was trimmed by 1 base and V by 3 bases; bases with no gene match: 6. Germline assignment: CDR1 MNHEY and CDR2 SMNVEV (reference sequence). The CDR3 loop is CASSFEAGGMNTGELFF. The DNA for the CDR3 is TGTGCCAGCAGTTTCGAGGCGGGAGGGATGAACACCGGGGAGCTGTTTTTT.

This clone was recorded only once. The chain joins TRBV5-1 to TRBJ2-1; tentatively, D is TRBD2 (6 bases). CDR1 and CDR2 (germline): SGHRS, YFSETQ. Between the trimmed V and J ends, which lost 0 bases and 8 bases, there was a span of 12 bases. This CDR3 contains 14 residues. CDR3 region: CASSLGLDLYEQFF. Written as DNA, the CDR3 is TGCGCCAGCAGCTTGGGACTAGACTTGTATGAGCAGTTCTTC.